Below, 32 T cell receptor beta chains from the same sample are listed, as sequenced in a study of blood T cell repertoires in COVID-19 (dated by TCRdb to about 2020). The library was produced with the immunoSEQ multiplex PCR assay. TCRdb carries this immuneACCESS record with in-frame sequences only. Its versions omit some clonotypes, under half of them owing to an unresolved V gene in the studies checked, with the rest unexplained. The sample includes just over 300,000 clones, with approximately 89% observed a single time. The ten largest clones add up to about 1.7% of the sample. Material for sequencing was peripheral blood. These receptors were obtained from a woman under 40 with COVID-19, enrolled during active disease.

This clone was detected only a few times. The chain employs TRBV6-4 and TRBJ2-3, with 12 bases matching TRBD2. Germline CDR1 and CDR2: MRHNA and SNTAGT. The ends lost 4 bases at V and 4 bases at J; junction bases unmatched: 0. The CDR3 consists of 14 residues. The CDR3 DNA sequence: TGTGCCAGCAGTGGGACTAGCGGGGCAGATACGCAGTATTTT. Amino acid sequence: CASSGTSGADTQYF.

V and J are TRBV21-1 and TRBJ1-5. TRBV21-1 is assigned pseudogene status. The CDR3 consists of 17 residues. The CDR3, as DNA: TGTGCCAGCAATAAGGGAGGATTCGGGGGAAAGAAGCAGCCCCAGCATTTT. Its translation is CASNKGGFGGKKQPQHF.

The V and J genes are TRBV7-8 and TRBJ2-2, with 7 bases aligning to TRBD2. The CDR3 is 13 residues long. Germline V lookup: CDR1 SGHVS, CDR2 FQNEAQ. The trim removed 3 bases at V and 6 bases at J, leaving 1 base unmatched. CDR3 in amino acids: CASSLTSPGELFF. CDR3 nucleotide sequence: TGTGCCAGCAGCTTGACTAGCCCCGGGGAGCTGTTTTTT.

This clone has only one observation. J is TRBJ1-1 and V is TRBV4-2, with D unresolved. Per the germline V gene, CDR1 is LGHNA and CDR2 is YNFKEQ. Trimming stripped 2 bases from V and 0 bases from J, with 10 bases between. The CDR3 has 15 amino acids. The CDR3 nucleotides are TGTGCCAGCAGCCAATCCGCCCAGATGAACACTGAAGCTTTCTTT. It is translated as CASSQSAQMNTEAFF.

The chain joins TRBV21-1 to TRBJ1-3; the DNA was not compared with TRBD1, the D call given in the table. TRBV21-1 is a pseudogene. The CDR3 is made up of 15 amino acids. This CDR3 is CASSMPGAQGNTIYF. The CDR3 DNA sequence: TGTGCCAGCAGCATGCCAGGGGCGCAAGGAAACACCATATATTTT.

The rearrangement uses TRBV6-5 and TRBJ1-2; 9 nucleotides match TRBD1. Trimming at V came to 6 bases and at J to 2 bases, leaving 4 bases not matched to a gene. Looked up from germline, CDR1 is MNHEY and CDR2 is SVGAGI. The CDR3 has 14 amino acids. In DNA form, the CDR3 reads TGTGCCAGCAGGTGGGACAGGGAGAACTATGGCTACACCTTC. It translates to CASRWDRENYGYTF.

The chain links TRBV4-2 to TRBJ1-6, with 7 positions matching TRBD1. V shed 6 bases, J shed 7 bases, and the junction held 12 bases outside the gene matches. Germline values: CDR1 LGHNA, CDR2 YNFKEQ. This CDR3 contains 16 residues. The CDR3 loop reads CASRTDDRVLNSPLHF. CDR3 nucleotide sequence: TGTGCCAGCAGAACTGACGACAGGGTTTTAAATTCACCCCTCCACTTT.

This chain links TRBV5-1 with TRBJ2-1; 7 bases align to TRBD1. The CDR3 has 14 amino acids. The germline V gene encodes CDR1 SGHRS and CDR2 YFSETQ. Losses at the gene ends were 4 bases for V and 3 bases for J; bases not matched to a gene: 4. The CDR3 nucleotides are TGCGCCAGCAGCACGGGACAGAGCTACAATGAGCAGTTCTTC. It encodes CASSTGQSYNEQFF. The full variable domain, its missing parts supplied by reference TRBV5-1 and TRBJ2-1, is KAGVTQTPRYLIKTRGQQVTLSCSPISGHRSVSWYQQTPGQGLQFLFEYFSETQRNKGNFPGRFSGRQFSNSRSEMNVSTLELGDSALYLCASSTGQSYNEQFFGPGTRLTVL.

V usage is TRBV30 and J usage is TRBJ1-2; 7 positions match TRBD1. Germline V gene lookup returns CDR1 GTSNPN and CDR2 SVGIG (reference sequence). V gave up 2 bases and J gave up 6 bases; unmatched junction bases: 9. The CDR3 is made up of 14 amino acids. DNA for the CDR3: TGTGCCTGGAGTCCCACCGTTAGGGGGCATGGCTACACCTTC. Encoded protein: CAWSPTVRGHGYTF.

This clone was picked up one time. Sequence at one end of the junction differs from germline and may be a read error. The J gene is TRBJ2-1, the V gene TRBV28, with 9 bases aligning to TRBD1. This CDR3 has 14 residues. Germline lookup yields CDR1 MDHEN and CDR2 SYDVKM. This CDR3 is CASSSQPQGAKIVF. CDR3 bases: TGTGCCAGCAGTTCCCAGCCACAGGGGGCAAAGATAGTCTTC.

DNA of the CDR3: TGTGCCACCAGCCCAGATGCGGGGGGTTACGTTGAGCAGTTCTTC. This sequence encodes CATSPDAGGYVEQFF. This chain uses TRBV15 with TRBJ2-1, with 8 nucleotides matching TRBD2. Germline V lookup: CDR1 LNHNV, CDR2 YYDKDF (reference sequence). Trimming at V came to 5 bases and at J to 9 bases, leaving 12 bases not matched to a gene. The CDR3 has 15 amino acids.

The V call is TRBV18, the J call TRBJ1-2, with 7 bases aligning to TRBD1. Per the germline V gene, CDR1 is KGHSH and CDR2 is LQKENI. V lost 3 bases, J lost 13 bases, and 11 bases stayed unmatched. The CDR3 is 13 residues long. The CDR3 region is CASSPDRQGGCTF. The CDR3 nucleotides are TGTGCCAGCTCACCCGACCGACAGGGAGGTTGCACCTTC.

The chain uses TRBV4-3 and TRBJ1-5, with 7 nucleotides matching TRBD1. V dropped 1 base and J dropped 5; count of bases not matched to a gene: 8. This CDR3 has 16 amino acids. Germline V gene data show CDR1 as LGHNA and CDR2 as YSLEER. The DNA for the CDR3 is TGCGCCAGCAGCCAAGGAAGACAGGGAACGTATCAGCCCCAGCATTTT. As protein: CASSQGRQGTYQPQHF.

The chain is built from TRBV21-1 and TRBJ2-7; TRBD1, the table's D call, was not compared with the DNA. TRBV21-1 is designated a pseudogene. The CDR3 has 16 amino acids. CDR3 bases: TGTGCCAGCAGCGGTCCCCCCGGACAGGGGAGGGACGAGCAGTACGTC. As protein: CASSGPPGQGRDEQYV.

This rearrangement joins TRBV5-1 to TRBJ2-2; 10 positions match TRBD2. J was trimmed by 8 bases and V by 2 bases; bases with no gene match: 12. Germline V gene data show CDR1 as SGHRS and CDR2 as YFSETQ. This CDR3 comprises 17 residues. CDR3: CASSFGATSGVRGELFF. The DNA of the CDR3 is TGCGCCAGCAGCTTTGGCGCCACTAGCGGGGTCCGTGGGGAGCTGTTTTTT.

The V call is TRBV27, the J call TRBJ1-5, with D possibly matching TRBD1 (5 bases). The ends were cut back, 2 bases at V and 6 bases at J, with 5 bases in the middle. The CDR3 spans 12 residues. Germline V lookup: CDR1 MNHEY, CDR2 SMNVEV (reference sequence). This CDR3 reads CASSLRGQPQHF. CDR3 nucleotide sequence: TGTGCCAGCAGTTTAAGGGGTCAGCCCCAGCATTTT.

The chain recombines TRBV6-5 with TRBJ2-5; D perhaps matches TRBD2 (7 bases). CDR1 and CDR2 (germline): MNHEY, SVGAGI. V lost 8 bases, J lost 5 bases, and 21 bases lay in between. This CDR3 has 15 amino acids. The CDR3 nucleotides read TGTGCCAGCCTCCAGCGGGGACATCCTGGGGAGACCCAGTACTTC. It codes for CASLQRGHPGETQYF.

The rearrangement joins TRBV28 to TRBJ2-3, with unresolved D. V was trimmed by 8 bases and J by 0 bases, leaving 12 bases between them. CDR3 length: 14 amino acids. In germline, CDR1 is MDHEN, CDR2 SYDVKM. CDR3 DNA: TGTGCCAGCGGAGAAACATCTAGCACAGATACGCAGTATTTT. Protein product: CASGETSSTDTQYF.

The genes are TRBV5-5 and TRBJ2-4, with a possible D match to TRBD2 (7 bases). V gave up 4 bases and J gave up 8 bases, with 16 bases separating them. The CDR3 is made up of 14 amino acids. CDR1 SGHKS and CDR2 YYEKEE come from the germline V gene (reference sequence). The DNA for the CDR3 is TGTGCCAGCAGCCGGGGGGCAGGGGTGTACATTCAGTACTTC. Amino acid sequence: CASSRGAGVYIQYF.

In the case of this clone: Other DNA variants within this sample encode the same CDR3. The V and J genes are TRBV7-2 and TRBJ2-3, with 7 positions matching TRBD1. The CDR3 loop spans 15 amino acids. The germline V gene encodes CDR1 SGHTA and CDR2 FQGNSA. The V gene end was trimmed by 2 bases and the J gene end by 2 bases; junction bases not matched to a gene: 4. CDR3 sequence (DNA): TGTGCCAGCAGCTTACGAGGGGGCTTCACAGATACGCAGTATTTT. Residues: CASSLRGGFTDTQYF. The full variable domain, with the rest looked up from reference TRBV7-2 and TRBJ2-3, is GAGVSQSPSNKVTEKGKDVELRCDPISGHTALYWYRQSLGQGLEFLIYFQGNSAPDKSGLPSDRFSAERTGGSVSTLTIQRTQQEDSAVYLCASSLRGGFTDTQYFGPGTRLTVL.

The rearrangement joins TRBV19 to TRBJ1-1, with a tentative D call TRBD1 (5 bases). The CDR3 has 14 amino acids. V dropped 6 bases and J dropped 2 bases, with 13 bases sitting between them. The germline CDR1 and CDR2 sequences are LNHDA and SQIVND (reference sequence). The CDR3 nucleotides read TGTGCCAGTAGCATCTACGACAGAAACACTGAAGCTTTCTTT. Translation gives CASSIYDRNTEAFF.

This clone was counted once. The V call is TRBV13, the J call TRBJ1-3; no clear D. The CDR3 is made up of 15 amino acids. CDR1 is PRHDT, CDR2 FYEKMQ, per germline (reference sequence). The V end was cut by 5 bases, the J end by 4 bases, with 15 bases between. CDR3 in DNA: TGTGCCAGCAGCCCAAGAGGGTTGGTCGGAAACACCATATATTTT. Translation: CASSPRGLVGNTIYF.

This chain joins TRBV6-2 or TRBV6-3 and TRBJ1-5, with 10 bases that match TRBD1. Trimming at V came to 0 bases and at J to 6 bases, leaving 5 bases not matched to a gene. This CDR3 has 16 amino acids. CDR1 and CDR2 (germline): MNHEY, SVGEGT. The CDR3 protein is CASSYSTGGFGQPQHF. The CDR3 nucleotides read TGTGCCAGCAGTTACTCGACAGGGGGCTTCGGTCAGCCCCAGCATTTT.

The chain combines TRBV12-3 or TRBV12-4 with TRBJ2-3, with D unresolved. This CDR3 region has 12 residues. The V gene lost 4 bases and the J gene lost 7 bases, with 9 bases spanning the gap. CDR3 residues: CASSSLGYTQYF. The CDR3 nucleotides read TGTGCCAGCAGTTCCCTAGGATATACGCAGTATTTT.

This clone was recorded once. This chain links TRBV7-2 with TRBJ1-6; TRBD1 matches 9 bases. From germline, CDR1 is SGHTA and CDR2 FQGNSA. J was trimmed by 10 bases and V by 2 bases; bases with no gene match: 6. The CDR3 loop spans 15 amino acids. DNA for the CDR3: TGTGCCAGCAGCTTAACCGGGACAGGGAAATCACCCCTCCACTTT. Translating gives CASSLTGTGKSPLHF.

This chain connects TRBV18 to TRBJ1-1; D is unresolved. Trimming pared 4 bases from V and 1 base from J, leaving 13 bases between. The CDR3 runs to 15 residues. Germline CDR1 is KGHSH and CDR2 is LQKENI. CDR3 coding DNA: TGTGCCAGCTCACTAGAGGTACCACAGAACACTGAAGCTTTCTTT. Its translation is CASSLEVPQNTEAFF.

V usage is TRBV7-6 and J usage is TRBJ2-3; D is perhaps TRBD1 (6 bases). The CDR3 is 16 residues long. The V and J ends lost 2 bases and 4 bases respectively, with 16 bases between them. Germline loops: CDR1 SGHVS, CDR2 FNYEAQ. The DNA for the CDR3 is TGTGCCAGCAGCTTACTCGGACAGATGGCCTCAGATACGCAGTATTTT. Encoded protein: CASSLLGQMASDTQYF.

The chain joins TRBV19 to TRBJ1-5; perhaps TRBD1 as D (5 bases). The germline gives CDR1 LNHDA, CDR2 SQIVND (reference sequence). Trimming pared 7 bases from V and 3 bases from J, leaving 19 bases between. The CDR3 has 16 amino acids. CDR3 protein: CASMSRLEGFNQPQHF. CDR3 in DNA: TGTGCCAGTATGTCGAGGCTGGAGGGGTTCAATCAGCCCCAGCATTTT.

The chain is built from TRBV5-1 and TRBJ2-5; 9 bases are a match to TRBD1. This CDR3 comprises 16 residues. The germline CDR1 and CDR2 sequences are SGHRS and YFSETQ. The junction had 9 bases not matched to a gene; V was cut back by 4 bases and J by 2 bases. CDR3 DNA: TGCGCCAGCAGCCCGTACGGGACAGGGCCGCAAGAGACCCAGTACTTC. Its protein is CASSPYGTGPQETQYF.

The chain employs TRBV11-1 and TRBJ2-7, with a tentative D call TRBD2 (6 bases). Germline loops: CDR1 SGHAT, CDR2 FQDESV (reference sequence). This CDR3 is 15 amino acids long. The V end lost 5 bases, the J end lost 5 bases, and 19 bases lay between the germline ends. CDR3 coding DNA: TGTGCCAGCAGCAACCGGGGGAGCCTGAAGGACGAGCAGTACTTC. Its translation: CASSNRGSLKDEQYF.

This chain links TRBV5-1 with TRBJ2-1; TRBD2 might be the D (6 bases). The V end lost 0 bases, the J end lost 0 bases, and 16 bases lay between the germline ends. The CDR3 contains 18 residues. CDR1 and CDR2 from the germline V gene are SGHRS and YFSETQ. CDR3 protein: CASSLVALRGSSYNEQFF. In nucleotides, the CDR3 is TGCGCCAGCAGCTTGGTGGCCTTACGGGGGAGCTCCTACAATGAGCAGTTCTTC.

This chain joins TRBV29-1 and TRBJ2-7; TRBD2 matches 8 bases. CDR1 is SQVTM, CDR2 ANQGSEA, per germline. V shed 5 bases, J shed 2 bases, and the junction held 5 bases outside the gene matches. The CDR3 contains 13 residues. The DNA of the CDR3 is TGCAGCGTTCCGCGGGGGGCGACCTACGAGCAGTACGTC. This encodes CSVPRGATYEQYV.